This TCR beta chain derives from a study of cytomegalovirus exposure and HLA in healthy donors (dated by TCRdb to about 2017). Looking at the study overall: A later analysis indicated that the 130 or so validation repertoires were generated on the platform also employed for the approximately 700 repertoires of the first cohort. The aim of the study was to test whether cataloging public T cell receptors could identify signatures of past pathogen exposure. Along with the roughly 670-subject first cohort, a separate validation cohort of about 110 different subjects was used. High-throughput TCR immunosequencing, statistical association of individual TCRs with disease status, and machine learning were combined to predict cytomegalovirus infection status.

The library relied on the immunoSEQ multiplex PCR assay. In the authors' own workflow: A statistical classification framework was built for diagnosing cytomegalovirus status from the catalog of TCR beta chain sequences. The immuneACCESS repertoire file appears here via TCRdb, limited to in-frame rearrangements. These files lack a portion of the clones; in checked studies, under half of the deficit traces to unresolved V genes, and the cause of the others is not known. The V and J calls and the clone size are those of that table, but D and trimming were determined from the DNA. The sample has 55,000 to 80,000 clones on record, about 94% of them singletons. About 1.5% of the sample is taken by the ten largest. A note on this clone: Its cognate antigen has yet to be identified. There are no base qualities to consult, and no much larger clone falls within one base.

Separate from the approximately 670-subject first cohort, the validation cohort of 120 subjects was the group to which the donors belonged. The full study reports these points: In the study, around 150 TCR beta chains were listed as associated with cytomegalovirus. A later analysis had no HLA typing for the validation cohort, so co-occurrence there was scored across all 120 repertoires. It was suggested by the authors that the approach could potentially be generalized to other disease states and immunological phenotypes. Of the cluster scores, around 95% were above 0 in a later analysis, which found that TCRs clustered in the first cohort also tended to co-occur in the 120 validation repertoires. The classifier was reported to diagnose cytomegalovirus status with high specificity and sensitivity in both the original and validation cohorts. Most TCR sequences were seen in very few donors, while some public TCRs were found in many individuals. In vitro tests confirmed that a few of the cytomegalovirus-associated TCR beta chains recognize cytomegalovirus antigens.

V is shortened by 4 bases, J by 0 bases, and the region joining them spans 13 bases. Its CDR3 holds 15 amino acids, cysteine through phenylalanine. Only the CDR3 portion is preserved as DNA: 45 bases, with reading frame beginning at the first base. For CDR1 and CDR2, the germline V gene lists SGDLS and YYNGEE. The clonotype comes from a man aged 18-30 years in good health and CMV-seropositive. The sequence is built from TRBV9 and TRBJ1-1; tentative D gene TRBD1, with 5 bases matching. Sequencing input: PBMCs. The DNA reads TGTGCCAGCAGCCCCCCCACAGGCATGAACACTGAAGCTTTCTTT. Its translation is CASSPPTGMNTEAFF.